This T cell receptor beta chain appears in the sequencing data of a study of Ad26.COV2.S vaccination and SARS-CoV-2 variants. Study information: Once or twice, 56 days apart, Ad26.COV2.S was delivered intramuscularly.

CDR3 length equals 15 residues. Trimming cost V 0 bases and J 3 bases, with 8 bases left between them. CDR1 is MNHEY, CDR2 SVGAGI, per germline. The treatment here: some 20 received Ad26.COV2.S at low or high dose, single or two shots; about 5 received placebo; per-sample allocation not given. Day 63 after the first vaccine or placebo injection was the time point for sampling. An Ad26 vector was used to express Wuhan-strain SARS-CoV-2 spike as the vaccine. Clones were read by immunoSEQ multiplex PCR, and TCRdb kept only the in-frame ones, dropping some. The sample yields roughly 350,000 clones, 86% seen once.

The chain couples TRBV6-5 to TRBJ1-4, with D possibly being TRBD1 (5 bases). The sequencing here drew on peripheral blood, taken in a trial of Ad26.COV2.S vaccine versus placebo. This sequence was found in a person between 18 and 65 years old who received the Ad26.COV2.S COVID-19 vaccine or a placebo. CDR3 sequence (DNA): TGTGCCAGCAGTTACTCGGGGACCCCTAATGAAAAACTGTTTTTT. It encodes CASSYSGTPNEKLFF.